The 5 T cell receptor beta chains given below trace back to one sample, sequenced in a study of preoperative IRX-2 immunotherapy in early breast cancer. The assay was immunoSEQ multiplex PCR, and TCRdb's table has in-frame clones only and misses some. The sample carries approximately 96,000 clones, about nine tenths recorded once. Treatment denoted: preoperative locoregional IRX-2 cytokine immunotherapy. Material: tumor tissue, obtained after IRX-2 immunotherapy. All receptors derive from a human donor with breast cancer.

The chain has TRBV30 and TRBJ1-1; D is unclear. With 3 bases removed from V and 11 bases from J, the gap between germline ends came to 16 bases. Germline V gene sequence: CDR1 GTSNPN, CDR2 SVGIG (reference sequence). The CDR3 is made up of 12 amino acids. This CDR3 reads CAWRWAPLRAFF. The CDR3 DNA follows: TGTGCCTGGAGATGGGCCCCGCTTCGGGCTTTCTTT.

The chain carries TRBV11-3 and TRBJ1-2, with 7 bases fitting TRBD1. Trimming removed 5 bases from V and 3 bases from J; junction bases left unmatched: 12. There are 16 residues in the CDR3. Germline CDR1 and CDR2: SGHNT and YENEEA. This chain's CDR3 is CASSRSTGTVDYGYTF. The CDR3 nucleotides are TGTGCCAGCAGCCGCTCGACAGGGACGGTAGACTATGGCTACACCTTC. Based on the CDR3 plus reference TRBV11-3 and TRBJ1-2, the full variable domain is EAGVVQSPRYKIIEKKQPVAFWCNPISGHNTLYWYLQNLGQGPELLIRYENEEAVDDSQLPKDRFSAERLKGVDSTLKIQPAELGDSAVYLCASSRSTGTVDYGYTFGSGTRLTVV.

V is TRBV6-8 and J is TRBJ2-3; 7 nucleotides align to TRBD1. After removal of 10 bases from V and 3 bases from J, the junction contained 7 bases not matched to a gene. The CDR3 runs 13 residues. Germline values: CDR1 MNHGY, CDR2 SAAAGT. As DNA, the CDR3 is TGTGCCACCAGGACAGGAGTTACAGATACGCAGTATTTT. As protein: CATRTGVTDTQYF.

The V gene is TRBV12-5, the J gene TRBJ2-6, with D possibly TRBD2 on 6 matching bases. This CDR3 region has 11 residues. Germline V lookup: CDR1 LGHNT, CDR2 FRNRAP. The chain's CDR3 is CAGGVANVLTF. Here the CDR3 DNA reads TGTGCCGGAGGGGTGGCCAACGTCCTGACTTTC.

This chain links TRBV7-6 with TRBJ1-3, with TRBD1 as a possible D gene (5 bases). Germline loops: CDR1 SGHVS, CDR2 FNYEAQ. V was pared by 5 bases and J by 4 bases, with 15 bases between. The CDR3 has 15 amino acids. The CDR3 nucleotides are TGTGCCAGCAGCCCCTCCCTGACAGTCGGAAACACCATATATTTT. This encodes CASSPSLTVGNTIYF.